A selection of T cell receptor beta chains follows, all from one sample in a study of blood T cell repertoires in COVID-19. Clones were read by immunoSEQ multiplex PCR, and TCRdb kept only the in-frame ones, dropping some. The sample lists roughly 420,000 clones; 70% to 90% were seen once. The source material was PBMCs or T cells enriched from blood (not recorded which). These receptors were collected from a woman in her twenties or thirties with acute COVID-19. Both conserved end residues are part of each CDR3. The D gene is left open where the match is weak. Expanded clones are given a class, and other clones once, few, many or no size at all.

TRBJ1-5,TRBV2,NA,NA,CASMGQDRNQPQHF,TGTGCCAGCATGGGGCAGGATCGCAATCAGCCCCAGCATTTT
TRBJ1-5,TRBV5-1,NA,NA,CASSAGDSNQPQHF,TGCGCCAGCAGTGCCGGGGATAGCAATCAGCCCCAGCATTTT
TRBJ2-7,TRBV9,NA,TRBD1,CASSETGLSMYEQYF,TGTGCCAGCAGCGAGACAGGGCTATCAATGTACGAGCAGTACTTC
TRBJ1-2,TRBV7-4,NA,NA,CASVFRRANYGYTF,TGTGCCAGCGTCTTTAGGAGGGCTAACTATGGCTACACCTTC
TRBJ1-1,TRBV30,NA,NA,CAYPGGANTEAFF,TGTGCCTACCCGGGAGGGGCGAACACTGAAGCTTTCTTT
TRBJ1-4,TRBV18,NA,NA,CASSLYVLRGTNEKLFF,TGTGCCAGCTCACTTTACGTTCTGCGGGGAACTAATGAAAAACTGTTTTTT
TRBJ1-3,TRBV30,once,NA,CAWTGSSGNTIYF,TGTGCCTGGACAGGATCCTCTGGAAACACCATATATTTT
TRBJ2-3,TRBV9,NA,TRBD2,CASSARLAGGDTQYF,TGTGCCAGCAGCGCCAGACTAGCGGGGGGGGATACGCAGTATTTT
TRBJ2-7,TRBV5-6,NA,TRBD1,CASSSTGQGSYEQYF,TGTGCCAGCAGCTCGACCGGACAGGGGTCCTACGAGCAGTACTTC
TRBJ2-7,TRBV14,once,NA,CASSRGAGEQYF,TGTGCCAGCAGCCGCGGCGCGGGGGAGCAGTACTTC
TRBJ2-7,TRBV7-8,NA,TRBD1,CASSLDRAEQYF,TGTGCCAGCAGCTTGGACAGGGCCGAGCAGTACTTC
TRBJ1-2,TRBV6-5,NA,TRBD1,CASSYQTPQGAIGYTF,TGTGCCAGCAGTTACCAGACACCACAGGGGGCCATTGGCTACACCTTC
TRBJ2-3,TRBV2,NA,TRBD2,CASSAGTSRDTQYF,TGTGCCAGCAGCGCCGGGACTAGCAGAGATACGCAGTATTTT
TRBJ1-3,TRBV9,NA,NA,CASSVVPSGINSGNTIYF,TGTGCCAGCAGCGTAGTCCCGTCAGGGATTAACTCTGGAAACACCATATATTTT